This is a list of T cell receptor beta chains from one sample in a study of blood T cell repertoires in COVID-19. The repertoire was sequenced with immunoSEQ multiplex PCR; TCRdb's copy has only in-frame clones and lacks some. The sample contains some 72,000 clones, over 85% of which appear only once. Sequencing used peripheral blood. All receptors come from a man in his fifties with active COVID-19. The CDR3 runs from the conserved cysteine through the conserved F or W. The D gene is left open where the match is weak. Clone size appears in some rows only: once, few, many, or a class for an expanded clone.

d_call	v_call	j_call	clone_size	cdr3_length	cdr3_nt	cdr3_aa
.	TRBV2	TRBJ1-1	.	14	TGTGCCAGCAGCGGGGGACGGCAGAACACTGAAGCTTTCTTT	CASSGGRQNTEAFF
TRBD1	TRBV28	TRBJ2-3	.	16	TGTGCCAGCAGTCACCCTAGGACAGGTCCAGCAGATACGCAGTATTTT	CASSHPRTGPADTQYF
.	TRBV7-7	TRBJ2-5	few	15	TGTGCCAGCAGCTTATTAGCGACGGCGGGGCAGACCCAGTACTTC	CASSLLATAGQTQYF
.	TRBV12-5	TRBJ2-3	.	12	TGTGCTAGTGGTTGGCTCACAGATACGCAGTATTTT	CASGWLTDTQYF
.	TRBV2	TRBJ1-5	.	13	TGTGCCAGCAGTGCCGGGGTAGTGGGACCCCAGCATTTT	CASSAGVVGPQHF
.	TRBV2	TRBJ2-7	.	14	TGTGCCAGCAGCTACTCCGGGGAGAACCCTATGCTGTACTTC	CASSYSGENPMLYF
TRBD2	TRBV6-5	TRBJ2-1	few	15	TGTGCCAGCAGTTACAGTAGCGGGACTTACAATGAGCAGTTCTTC	CASSYSSGTYNEQFF
.	TRBV6-4	TRBJ2-6	.	14	TGTGCCAGCGGCAGGATCGCCGGGGCCAACGTCCTGACTTTC	CASGRIAGANVLTF
.	TRBV6-4	TRBJ2-1	.	13	TGTGCCAGCAGCTTGACAGGGGAGGGTGAGCAGTTCTTC	CASSLTGEGEQFF
.	TRBV4-1	TRBJ2-3	.	13	TGCGCCAGCAGCCAAGTTCAGACAGATACGCAGTATTTT	CASSQVQTDTQYF
.	TRBV28	TRBJ1-4	.	16	TGTGCCAGCACTTTTCGCCGGGGATTAAAGCCCGAAAAACTGTTTTTT	CASTFRRGLKPEKLFF
.	TRBV12-3/TRBV12-4	TRBJ2-7	.	11	TGTGCCAGCAGGAGGGCCTACGAGCAGTACTTC	CASRRAYEQYF
.	TRBV28	TRBJ1-6	once	12	TGTGCCAGCAGTCCACCCATAGGGGCCCTCCACTTT	CASSPPIGALHF
TRBD2	TRBV5-4	TRBJ2-1	.	14	TGTGCCAGCAGGTTAGCGGGGGGCCCCCTAGGGCAGTTCTTC	CASRLAGGPLGQFF
.	TRBV3-1/TRBV3-2	TRBJ2-7	.	17	TGTGCCAGCAGCCAAGACCTTCTCGCAGGGCGAATGGGCGAGCAGTACTTC	CASSQDLLAGRMGEQYF
.	TRBV5-1	TRBJ2-7	once	17	TGCGCCAGCAGCTTGGGACCCGTTTCCAGGGCTTCCTACGAGCAGTACTTC	CASSLGPVSRASYEQYF
.	TRBV3-1/TRBV3-2	TRBJ2-7	.	13	TGTGCCAGCAGCCGCACGGGTCGGTACGAGCAGTACTTC	CASSRTGRYEQYF
.	TRBV5-4	TRBJ1-2	few	13	TGTGCCAGCACCTGGGACTTCTCCTATGGCTACACCTTC	CASTWDFSYGYTF
.	TRBV24-1	TRBJ2-1	.	17	TGTGCCACCAGTGATTTTTTCGGTAGCACCTCCTACAATGAGCAGTTCTTC	CATSDFFGSTSYNEQFF
.	TRBV29-1	TRBJ2-2	.	12	TGCAGCGGTGTGGAGTCTACCGGGGAGCTGTTTTTT	CSGVESTGELFF
TRBD2	TRBV24-1	TRBJ2-1	.	14	TGTGCCACCAGCTTGGCGGGGGGCCACAATGAGCAGTTCTTC	CATSLAGGHNEQFF
.	TRBV11-2	TRBJ2-2	once	14	TGTGCCAGCAGCTTAGCTCCTACGACCGGGGAGCTGTTTTTT	CASSLAPTTGELFF
TRBD1	TRBV5-4	TRBJ2-7	.	13	TGTGCCAGCAGCCCAGGGACAGAATACGAGCAGTACTTC	CASSPGTEYEQYF
.	TRBV19	TRBJ2-1	.	15	TGTGCCAGTAGTTCACGCCGGGGAGAGGGTAATGAGCAGTTCTTC	CASSSRRGEGNEQFF
.	TRBV5-5	TRBJ2-3	.	15	TGTGCCAGCAGCTTGATACGGGGGAGCACAGATACGCAGTATTTT	CASSLIRGSTDTQYF
.	TRBV18	TRBJ2-2	.	13	TGTGCCAGCTCACCACCGTATCCCGGGGAGCTGTTTTTT	CASSPPYPGELFF
.	TRBV5-6	TRBJ1-1	once	13	TGTGCCAGCAGCCCCGACCCGGCAGGTGAAGCTTTCTTT	CASSPDPAGEAFF
.	TRBV14	TRBJ2-1	.	20	TGTGCCAGCAGCCATTTGGGGGGGCTAAGAGATGGCCAATGGGACAATGAGCAGTTCTTC	CASSHLGGLRDGQWDNEQFF
TRBD1	TRBV6-2/TRBV6-3	TRBJ1-5	.	18	TGTGCCAGCAGTTCAATCTACTTATCGGACAGGGGCAATCAGCCCCAGCATTTT	CASSSIYLSDRGNQPQHF